This T cell receptor beta chain originates from a study of blood T cells in healthy people across ages. Study-level points and caveats: The fall in TCR beta diversity per million T cells was roughly linear with age.

A second PCR, run for about 7 to 12 cycles, used a sample-barcoded 5' primer plus a J-beta primer mix. TCRdb re-called the 5' RACE reads through MiXCR, storing one row per CDR3 protein. This sample carries approximately 690,000 distinct CDR3 sequences, around 41% of them seen once, and the ten largest clones take around 30%. This clonotype was seen only a few times. The target antigen is unknown. The CDR3 contains 15 residues. Germline CDR1 and CDR2: LGHNA and YSLEER. Between the trimmed V and J ends, which lost 4 bases and 10 bases, there was a span of 20 bases. The sequenced sample was blood. The rearrangement uses TRBV4-3 and TRBJ2-1, with TRBD1 as a possible D gene (5 bases). This sequence originates from a man at least 80 years old in good health. As DNA, the CDR3 is TGCGCCAGCAGCCGCCAAGGGGTCTCCCGGCGAGAGCAGTTCTTC. Its translation is CASSRQGVSRREQFF.